A single sample gave rise to the 3 T cell receptor beta chains below, sequenced in a study of T cells in Graves' hyperthyroidism and ophthalmopathy. Amplification yielded TCR beta CDR3 regions, with RNA transcripts as the source. RT-PCR in the first round (using the HTBI primer set) targeted the TCR CDR3. MiXCR, applied by TCRdb to the multiplex PCR reads, yields one record per CDR3 protein. The repertoire holds a few hundred thousand distinct CDR3 sequences, less than 20% seen once, with under 8% in the top ten. Sequencing was performed on blood. The receptors originated from a woman aged 25 to 39 with Graves' hyperthyroidism.

The rearrangement links TRBV7-9 to TRBJ1-3; a possible D gene is TRBD1 (5 bases). V lost 4 bases and J 3 bases, leaving 19 bases between the germline ends. The CDR3 is 17 amino acids. Germline V CDR1 and CDR2: SEHNR, FQNEAQ (reference sequence). The CDR3 DNA reads TGTGCCAGCAGCTCTATCCCCAGGGTGGACATTGGAAACACCATATATTTT. As protein: CASSSIPRVDIGNTIYF.

In this sample, this clonotype turned up many times. The chain joins TRBV6-1 to TRBJ2-7; 8 nucleotides line up with TRBD1. The CDR3 is made up of 14 amino acids. Germline CDR1 MNHNS, CDR2 SASEGT. V lost 5 bases to trimming and J lost 2 bases; unmatched junction nucleotides: 5. The CDR3 is CASSTQQGAYEQYF. CDR3 DNA sequence: TGTGCCAGCAGTACACAACAGGGGGCCTACGAGCAGTACTTC.

This clonotype was observed at least ten times. This chain uses TRBV28 with TRBJ2-7; possible D gene TRBD2, 6 bases. Germline-derived CDR1 and CDR2 are MDHEN and SYDVKM. The CDR3 consists of 16 residues. The V and J ends lost 3 bases and 0 bases respectively, with 15 bases between them. CDR3 in amino acids: CASSLPIAGSSYEQYF. The CDR3, as DNA: TGTGCCAGCAGTTTGCCCATAGCCGGGAGCTCCTACGAGCAGTACTTC. Supplemented by reference TRBV28 and TRBJ2-7, the full variable domain reads DVKVTQSSRYLVKRTGEKVFLECVQDMDHENMFWYRQDPGLGLRLIYFSYDVKMKEKGDIPEGYSVSREKKERFSLILESASTNQTSMYLCASSLPIAGSSYEQYFGPGTRLTVT.